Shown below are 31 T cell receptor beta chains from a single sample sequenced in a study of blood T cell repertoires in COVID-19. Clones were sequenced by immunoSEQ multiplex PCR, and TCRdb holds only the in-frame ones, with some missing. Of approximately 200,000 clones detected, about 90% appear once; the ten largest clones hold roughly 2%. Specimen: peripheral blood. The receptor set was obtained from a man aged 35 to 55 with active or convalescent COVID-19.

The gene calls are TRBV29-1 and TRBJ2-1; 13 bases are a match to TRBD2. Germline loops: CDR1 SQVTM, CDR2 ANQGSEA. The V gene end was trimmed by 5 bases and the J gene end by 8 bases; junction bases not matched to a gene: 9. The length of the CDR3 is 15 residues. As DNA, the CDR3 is TGCAGCGTTACCGTCGGACTAGCGGGAGTGTATGAGCAGTTCTTC. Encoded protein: CSVTVGLAGVYEQFF.

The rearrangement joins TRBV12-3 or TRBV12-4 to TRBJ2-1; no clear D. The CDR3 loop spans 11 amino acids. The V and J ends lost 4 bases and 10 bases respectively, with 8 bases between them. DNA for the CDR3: TGTGCCAGCAGTTCCACAATGGAGCAGTTCTTC. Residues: CASSSTMEQFF.

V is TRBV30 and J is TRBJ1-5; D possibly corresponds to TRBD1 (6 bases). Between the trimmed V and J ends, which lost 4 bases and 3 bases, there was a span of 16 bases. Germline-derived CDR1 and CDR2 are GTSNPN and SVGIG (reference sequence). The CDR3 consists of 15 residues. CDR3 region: CAWMPAPGHNQPQHF. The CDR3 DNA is TGTGCCTGGATGCCCGCTCCGGGACACAATCAGCCCCAGCATTTT.

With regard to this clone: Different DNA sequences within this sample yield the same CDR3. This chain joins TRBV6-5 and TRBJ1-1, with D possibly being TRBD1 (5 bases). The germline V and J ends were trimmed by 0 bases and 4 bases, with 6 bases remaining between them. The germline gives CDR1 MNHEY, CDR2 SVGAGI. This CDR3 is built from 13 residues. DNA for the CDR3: TGTGCCAGCAGTTACTCGGGGGGCACTGAAGCTTTCTTT. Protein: CASSYSGGTEAFF.

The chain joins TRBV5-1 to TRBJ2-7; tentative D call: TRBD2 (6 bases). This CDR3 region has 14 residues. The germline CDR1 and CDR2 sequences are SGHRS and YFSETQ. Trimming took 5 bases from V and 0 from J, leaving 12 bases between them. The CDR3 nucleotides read TGCGCCAGCAGGATCGGCGGGGCCTCCTACGAGCAGTACTTC. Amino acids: CASRIGGASYEQYF.

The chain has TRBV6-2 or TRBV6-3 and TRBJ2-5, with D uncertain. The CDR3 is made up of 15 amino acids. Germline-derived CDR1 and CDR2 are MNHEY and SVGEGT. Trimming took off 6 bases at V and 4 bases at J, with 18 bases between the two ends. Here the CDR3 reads CASSPRGALRETQYF. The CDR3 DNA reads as TGTGCCAGCAGCCCCCGAGGAGCATTGCGAGAGACCCAGTACTTC.

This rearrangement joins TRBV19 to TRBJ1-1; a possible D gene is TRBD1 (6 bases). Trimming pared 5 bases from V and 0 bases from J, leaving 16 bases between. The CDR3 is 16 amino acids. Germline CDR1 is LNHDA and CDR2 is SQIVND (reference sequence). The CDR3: CASSQTGAYMNTEAFF. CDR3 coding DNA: TGTGCCAGTAGTCAGACAGGAGCATACATGAACACTGAAGCTTTCTTT.

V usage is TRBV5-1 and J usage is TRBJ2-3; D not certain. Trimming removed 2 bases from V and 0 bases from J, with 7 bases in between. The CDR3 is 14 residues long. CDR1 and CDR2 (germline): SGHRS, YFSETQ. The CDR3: CASSFGPSTDTQYF. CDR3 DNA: TGCGCCAGCAGCTTCGGTCCTAGCACAGATACGCAGTATTTT.

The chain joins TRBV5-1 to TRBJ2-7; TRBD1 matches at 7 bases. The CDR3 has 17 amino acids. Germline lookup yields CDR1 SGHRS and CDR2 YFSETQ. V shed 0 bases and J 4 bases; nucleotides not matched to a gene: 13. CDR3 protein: CASSLGLRDSDRYEQYF. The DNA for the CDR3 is TGCGCCAGCAGCTTGGGACTCCGGGACAGTGATCGGTACGAGCAGTACTTC.

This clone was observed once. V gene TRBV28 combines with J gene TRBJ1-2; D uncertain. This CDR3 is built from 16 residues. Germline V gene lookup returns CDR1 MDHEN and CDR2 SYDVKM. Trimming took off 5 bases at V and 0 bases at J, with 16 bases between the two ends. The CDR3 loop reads CASSQADFLSNYGYTF. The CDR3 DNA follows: TGTGCCAGCAGTCAGGCAGATTTCCTATCTAACTATGGCTACACCTTC.

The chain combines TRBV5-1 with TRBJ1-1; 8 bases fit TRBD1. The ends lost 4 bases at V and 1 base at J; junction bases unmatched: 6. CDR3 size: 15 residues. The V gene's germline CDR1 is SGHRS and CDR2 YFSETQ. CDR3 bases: TGCGCCAGCAGCCCGACGACAGGGGCGAACACTGAAGCTTTCTTT. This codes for CASSPTTGANTEAFF.

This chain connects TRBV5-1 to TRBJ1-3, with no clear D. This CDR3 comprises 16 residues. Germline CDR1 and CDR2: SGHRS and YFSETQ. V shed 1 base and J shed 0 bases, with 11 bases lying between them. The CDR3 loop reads CASSLLGKSSGNTIYF. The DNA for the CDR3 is TGCGCCAGCAGCTTGCTGGGCAAGAGCTCTGGAAACACCATATATTTT. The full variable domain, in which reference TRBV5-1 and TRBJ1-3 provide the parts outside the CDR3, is KAGVTQTPRYLIKTRGQQVTLSCSPISGHRSVSWYQQTPGQGLQFLFEYFSETQRNKGNFPGRFSGRQFSNSRSEMNVSTLELGDSALYLCASSLLGKSSGNTIYFGEGSWLTVV.

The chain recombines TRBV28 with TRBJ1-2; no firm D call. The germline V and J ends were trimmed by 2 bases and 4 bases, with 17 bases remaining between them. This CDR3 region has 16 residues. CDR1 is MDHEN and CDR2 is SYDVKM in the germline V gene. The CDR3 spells CASSLILSGAFYGYTF. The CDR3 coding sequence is TGTGCCAGCAGTTTAATATTATCGGGAGCGTTCTATGGCTACACCTTC.

The CDR3 protein is CASRPSGNTEAFF. In DNA form, the CDR3 reads TGCGCCAGCCGCCCCTCAGGGAACACTGAAGCTTTCTTT. V usage is TRBV5-1 and J usage is TRBJ1-1, with D unresolved. Germline V CDR1 and CDR2: SGHRS, YFSETQ. The length of the CDR3 is 13 residues. Trimming pared 7 bases from V and 1 base from J, leaving 11 bases between.

The CDR3: CASSSWTGVNTEAFF. The DNA for the CDR3 is TGTGCCAGTAGTTCGTGGACAGGAGTTAACACTGAAGCTTTCTTT. The rearrangement uses TRBV19 and TRBJ1-1; 7 nucleotides align to TRBD1. This CDR3 has 15 residues. V trimming: 5 bases; J trimming: 2 bases; junction bases outside the gene matches: 8. Per the germline V gene, CDR1 is LNHDA and CDR2 is SQIVND (reference sequence).

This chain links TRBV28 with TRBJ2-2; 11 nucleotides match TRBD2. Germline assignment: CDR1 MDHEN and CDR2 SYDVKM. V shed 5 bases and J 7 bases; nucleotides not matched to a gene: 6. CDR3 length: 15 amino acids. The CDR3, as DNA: TGTGCCAGCAGTGCACTAGCGGGAGCGGACGGGGAGCTGTTTTTT. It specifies CASSALAGADGELFF. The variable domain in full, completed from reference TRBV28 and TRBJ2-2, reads DVKVTQSSRYLVKRTGEKVFLECVQDMDHENMFWYRQDPGLGLRLIYFSYDVKMKEKGDIPEGYSVSREKKERFSLILESASTNQTSMYLCASSALAGADGELFFGEGSRLTVL.

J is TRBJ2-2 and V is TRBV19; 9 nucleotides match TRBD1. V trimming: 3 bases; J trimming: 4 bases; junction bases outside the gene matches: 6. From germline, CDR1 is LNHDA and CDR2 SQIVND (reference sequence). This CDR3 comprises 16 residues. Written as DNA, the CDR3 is TGTGCCAGTAGTATCCTAGGGACAGGGCCCACCGGGGAGCTGTTTTTT. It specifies CASSILGTGPTGELFF.

The CDR3 region is CASSLNPRVGQPQHF. DNA for the CDR3: TGTGCCAGCAGTTTAAATCCCCGGGTTGGGCAGCCCCAGCATTTT. The chain uses TRBV27 and TRBJ1-5; D is uncertain. V lost 2 bases to trimming and J lost 7 bases, with 15 bases between them. CDR3 length: 15 amino acids. Germline loops: CDR1 MNHEY, CDR2 SMNVEV (reference sequence).

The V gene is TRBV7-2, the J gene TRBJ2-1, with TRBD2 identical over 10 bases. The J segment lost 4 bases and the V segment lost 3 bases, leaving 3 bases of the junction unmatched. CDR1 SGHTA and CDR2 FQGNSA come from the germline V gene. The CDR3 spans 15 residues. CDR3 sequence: CASSFGLAAYNEQFF. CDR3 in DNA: TGTGCCAGCAGCTTCGGACTAGCGGCATACAATGAGCAGTTCTTC.

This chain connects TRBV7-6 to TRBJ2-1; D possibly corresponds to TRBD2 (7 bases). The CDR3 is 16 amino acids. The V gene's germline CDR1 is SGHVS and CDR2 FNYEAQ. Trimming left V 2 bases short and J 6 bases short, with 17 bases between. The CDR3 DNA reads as TGTGCCAGCAGCTTAAATCACAGGGAGGGTGGCAATGAGCAGTTCTTC. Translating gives CASSLNHREGGNEQFF.

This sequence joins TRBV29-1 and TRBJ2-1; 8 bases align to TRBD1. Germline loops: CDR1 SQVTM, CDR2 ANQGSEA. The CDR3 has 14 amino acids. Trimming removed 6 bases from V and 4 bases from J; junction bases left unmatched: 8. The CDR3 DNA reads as TGCAGCGTCCAAAACAGGGGGTGGTACAATGAGCAGTTCTTC. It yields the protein CSVQNRGWYNEQFF.

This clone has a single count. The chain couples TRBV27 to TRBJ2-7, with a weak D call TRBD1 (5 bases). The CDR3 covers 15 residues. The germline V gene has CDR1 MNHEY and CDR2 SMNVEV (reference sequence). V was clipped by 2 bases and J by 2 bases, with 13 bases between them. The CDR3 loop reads CASSLQGPPPYEQYF. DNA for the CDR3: TGTGCCAGCAGTTTACAGGGCCCACCCCCCTACGAGCAGTACTTC.

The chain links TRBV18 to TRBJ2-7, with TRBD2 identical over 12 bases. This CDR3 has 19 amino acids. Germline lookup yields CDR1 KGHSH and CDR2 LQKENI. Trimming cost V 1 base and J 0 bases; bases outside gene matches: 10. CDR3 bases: TGTGCCAGCTCACCACGGGGGGCACTAGCGGGAGGCTTCTCCTACGAGCAGTACTTC. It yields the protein CASSPRGALAGGFSYEQYF.

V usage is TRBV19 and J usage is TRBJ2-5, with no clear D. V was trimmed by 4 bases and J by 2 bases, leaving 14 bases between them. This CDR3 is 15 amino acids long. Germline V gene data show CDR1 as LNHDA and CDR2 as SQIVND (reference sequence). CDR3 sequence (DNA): TGTGCCAGTAGTACAATGGCCACGTTACAAGAGACCCAGTACTTC. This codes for CASSTMATLQETQYF.

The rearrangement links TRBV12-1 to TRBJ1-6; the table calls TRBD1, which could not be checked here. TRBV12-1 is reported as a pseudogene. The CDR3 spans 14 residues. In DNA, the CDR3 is TGTGCCAGCAGCTACCGGGACAGAAATTCACCCCTCCACTTT. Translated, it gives CASSYRDRNSPLHF.

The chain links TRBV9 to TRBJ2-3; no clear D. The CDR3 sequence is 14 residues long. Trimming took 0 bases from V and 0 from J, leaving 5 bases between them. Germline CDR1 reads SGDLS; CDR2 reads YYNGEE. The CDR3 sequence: CASSVDSSTDTQYF. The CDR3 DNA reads TGTGCCAGCAGCGTAGATTCTAGCACAGATACGCAGTATTTT. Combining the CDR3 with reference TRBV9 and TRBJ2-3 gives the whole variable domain DSGVTQTPKHLITATGQRVTLRCSPRSGDLSVYWYQQSLDQGLQFLIQYYNGEERAKGNILERFSAQQFPDLHSELNLSSLELGDSALYFCASSVDSSTDTQYFGPGTRLTVL.

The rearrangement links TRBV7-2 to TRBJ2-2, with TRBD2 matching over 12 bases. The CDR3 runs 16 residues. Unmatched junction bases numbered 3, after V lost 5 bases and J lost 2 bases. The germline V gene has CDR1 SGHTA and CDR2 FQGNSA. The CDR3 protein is CASSQTSGRNTGELFF. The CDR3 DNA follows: TGTGCCAGCAGCCAGACTAGCGGGAGAAACACCGGGGAGCTGTTTTTT. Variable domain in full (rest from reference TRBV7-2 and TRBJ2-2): GAGVSQSPSNKVTEKGKDVELRCDPISGHTALYWYRQSLGQGLEFLIYFQGNSAPDKSGLPSDRFSAERTGGSVSTLTIQRTQQEDSAVYLCASSQTSGRNTGELFFGEGSRLTVL.

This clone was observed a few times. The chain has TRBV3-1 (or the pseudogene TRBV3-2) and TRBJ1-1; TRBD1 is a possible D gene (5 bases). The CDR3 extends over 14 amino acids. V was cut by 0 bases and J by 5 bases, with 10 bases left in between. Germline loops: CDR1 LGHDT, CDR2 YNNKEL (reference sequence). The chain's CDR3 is CASSQDRVRTEAFF. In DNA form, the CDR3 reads TGTGCCAGCAGCCAAGACAGGGTGAGAACTGAAGCTTTCTTT.

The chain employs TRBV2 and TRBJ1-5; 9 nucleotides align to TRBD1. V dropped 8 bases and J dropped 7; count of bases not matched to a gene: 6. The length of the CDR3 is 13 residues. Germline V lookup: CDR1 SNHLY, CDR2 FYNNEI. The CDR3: CASRGQGVQPQHF. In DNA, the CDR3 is TGTGCCAGCCGGGGACAGGGTGTCCAGCCCCAGCATTTT.

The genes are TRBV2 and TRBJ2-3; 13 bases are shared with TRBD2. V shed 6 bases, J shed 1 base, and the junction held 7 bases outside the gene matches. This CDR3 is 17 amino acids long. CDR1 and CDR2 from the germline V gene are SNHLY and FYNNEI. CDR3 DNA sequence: TGTGCCAGCAGCCTGGGGACTAGCGGGGCGCGCACAGATACGCAGTATTTT. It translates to CASSLGTSGARTDTQYF.

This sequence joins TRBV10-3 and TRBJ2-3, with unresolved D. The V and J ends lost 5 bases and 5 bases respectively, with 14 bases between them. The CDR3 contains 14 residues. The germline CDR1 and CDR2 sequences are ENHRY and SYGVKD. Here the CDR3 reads CAISPPTSRDTQYF. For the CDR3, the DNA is TGTGCCATCAGTCCCCCCACTTCGAGAGATACGCAGTATTTT.